This T cell receptor beta chain was sequenced for a study of CD4 and CD8 cells across lung adenocarcinoma regions. Donors had localized lung adenocarcinoma, a non-small cell lung cancer. Germline V lookup: CDR1 MGHDK, CDR2 SYGVNS. V shed 4 bases and J 1 base; nucleotides not matched to a gene: 7. The CDR3 totals 16 residues. TCRdb reprocessed the PCR reads with MiXCR, giving one entry per CDR3 protein. The sample records around 20,000 distinct CDR3 sequences, roughly 50% being singletons. Sample: CD8+ T cells from the center of a lung tumor. The gene calls are TRBV25-1 and TRBJ2-5; TRBD1 agrees at 9 bases. This receptor was obtained from a female donor with lung adenocarcinoma. The CD4 and CD8 labels of this study may be unreliable. DNA of the CDR3: TGTGCCAGCAGTGCTCTCCCGGGACAGGGCCAAGAGACCCAGTACTTC. It translates to CASSALPGQGQETQYF.